The 24 T cell receptor beta chains below all came from one sample that was sequenced in a study of T cell repertoires in cytomegalovirus infection. TCRdb re-called the reads with MiXCR, one entry per CDR3 protein. Here the sample spans hundreds of thousands of distinct CDR3 sequences, roughly a quarter being singletons. Sequences were obtained from CD8+ T cells from PBMCs. These receptor sequences come from a human donor in good health (CMV status not recorded). Some clones in this sample may be carry-over from other donors' samples.

The chain couples TRBV10-3 to TRBJ2-6, with 7 bases identical to TRBD1. CDR3 length: 14 amino acids. Per germline, CDR1 ENHRY and CDR2 SYGVKD. The junction had 4 bases not matched to a gene; V was cut back by 10 bases and J by 1 base. The CDR3 nucleotides are TGTGCCAGCTGGGGACAGTCTGGGGCCAACGTCCTGACTTTC. It specifies CASWGQSGANVLTF.

The rearrangement uses TRBV20-1 and TRBJ2-6; 9 positions match TRBD1. The CDR3 totals 19 residues. V lost 0 bases and J lost 0; bases outside the gene matches: 9. The V gene's germline CDR1 is DFQATT and CDR2 SNEGSKA (reference sequence). The DNA for the CDR3 is TGCAGTGCTAGAGAGGGGACAGGGCCGATTTTCTCTGGGGCCAACGTCCTGACTTTC. This codes for CSAREGTGPIFSGANVLTF.

On this clonotype itself: Without the conserved terminal phenylalanine or tryptophan, this CDR3 likely stems from a read error. The chain combines TRBV6-1 with TRBJ2-3, with TRBD2 as a possible D gene (5 bases). Trimming removed 6 bases at V and 2 bases at J, with 12 bases between. CDR1 is MNHNS, CDR2 SASEGT, per germline. This CDR3 spans 14 amino acids. CDR3 sequence: CASSIEGTTDTQYI. The DNA of the CDR3 is TGTGCCAGCAGCATTGAGGGCACCACAGATACGCAGTATATT.

This clonotype has just a few counts. The chain is built from TRBV7-8 and TRBJ2-3; D gene ambiguous. The CDR3 is made up of 14 amino acids. The germline V gene encodes CDR1 SGHVS and CDR2 FQNEAQ. Between the trimmed V and J ends, which lost 5 bases and 0 bases, there was a span of 9 bases. The CDR3, as DNA: TGTGCCAGCAGCCGCCGGCCTAGCACAGATACGCAGTATTTT. Encoded protein: CASSRRPSTDTQYF.

The rearrangement links TRBV6-2 or TRBV6-3 to TRBJ2-2, with D unclear. In germline, CDR1 is MNHEY, CDR2 SVGEGT. This CDR3 comprises 13 residues. V dropped 8 bases and J dropped 4 bases, with 11 bases sitting between them. CDR3 region: CASGIVGTGELFF. Here the CDR3 DNA reads TGTGCCAGCGGAATTGTGGGCACCGGGGAGCTGTTTTTT.

The chain has TRBV10-3 and TRBJ2-1; D remains ambiguous. Trimming took off 7 bases at V and 5 bases at J, with 12 bases between the two ends. The CDR3 is 13 amino acids. Germline CDR1 reads ENHRY; CDR2 reads SYGVKD. This CDR3 is CAIKVAENNEQFF. The DNA of the CDR3 is TGTGCCATCAAAGTGGCGGAAAACAATGAGCAGTTCTTC.

In this sample, this clonotype turned up a few times. The rearrangement links TRBV19 to TRBJ1-5; no reliable D call. This CDR3 region has 15 residues. The germline gives CDR1 LNHDA, CDR2 SQIVND (reference sequence). Trimming pared 5 bases from V and 2 bases from J, leaving 13 bases between. The CDR3: CASSPGRKGNQPQHF. The CDR3 region has the DNA TGTGCCAGTAGTCCGGGGAGAAAAGGCAATCAGCCCCAGCATTTT.

This clonotype was detected a few times. V is TRBV5-5 and J is TRBJ1-5, with 12 bases identical to TRBD1. The CDR3 sequence is 15 residues long. Germline CDR1 reads SGHKS; CDR2 reads YYEKEE (reference sequence). V lost 4 bases, J lost 9 bases, and 8 bases stayed unmatched. The CDR3 protein is CASSLGVGQGAPQHF. DNA for the CDR3: TGTGCCAGCAGCCTCGGTGTGGGACAGGGGGCGCCCCAGCATTTT. The entire variable domain, with the rest obtained from reference TRBV5-5 and TRBJ1-5, is as follows: DAGVTQSPTHLIKTRGQQVTLRCSPISGHKSVSWYQQVLGQGPQFIFQYYEKEERGRGNFPDRFSARQFPNYSSELNVNALLLGDSALYLCASSLGVGQGAPQHFGDGTRLSIL.

V usage is TRBV14 and J usage is TRBJ2-2; D is possibly TRBD1 (6 bases). The CDR3 runs 17 residues. CDR1 and CDR2 (germline): SGHDN, FVKESK. Trimming cost V 4 bases and J 3 bases, with 18 bases left between them. The CDR3 DNA reads TGTGCCAGCAGCCCTCTAGAGGGGGTCCCCCACACCGGGGAGCTGTTTTTT. Its translation: CASSPLEGVPHTGELFF.

This clonotype occurred a few times. The rearrangement links TRBV20-1 to TRBJ2-7; TRBD2 matches at 10 bases. This CDR3 comprises 14 residues. Germline loops: CDR1 DFQATT, CDR2 SNEGSKA (reference sequence). Unmatched junction bases numbered 7, after V lost 8 bases and J lost 0 bases. The chain's CDR3 is CSPSSGGPSYEQYF. CDR3 DNA: TGCAGTCCTTCTAGCGGGGGCCCCTCCTACGAGCAGTACTTC.

This clonotype was recorded a few times. This sequence joins TRBV28 and TRBJ1-1, with D uncertain. The V and J ends lost 3 bases and 1 base respectively, with 6 bases between them. CDR1 and CDR2 (germline): MDHEN, SYDVKM. The CDR3 consists of 13 residues. In nucleotides, the CDR3 is TGTGCCAGCAGTTTCTTGAGGAACACTGAAGCTTTCTTT. Translating gives CASSFLRNTEAFF.

This clonotype occurred a few times. This sequence joins TRBV4-1 and TRBJ2-7; TRBD2 might be the D (5 bases). V gave up 4 bases and J gave up 4 bases, with 32 bases separating them. The CDR3 extends over 20 amino acids. Germline CDR1 MGHRA, CDR2 YSYEKL. The CDR3 reads CASSRVYTRVTPAGSYEQYF. The CDR3 region has the DNA TGCGCCAGCAGCCGCGTCTACACAAGGGTCACGCCGGCGGGTTCTTACGAGCAGTACTTC.

This clonotype was observed once. The chain couples TRBV20-1 to TRBJ1-2; 8 nucleotides agree with TRBD1. The germline gives CDR1 DFQATT, CDR2 SNEGSKA (reference sequence). The CDR3 has 21 residues. Losses at the gene ends were 5 bases for V and 2 bases for J; bases not matched to a gene: 28. CDR3 coding DNA: TGCAGTGCTTCCGACCCCAACTACTTTCCAGGGGGCACGCATTCGAACTATGGCTACACCTTC. Its translation is CSASDPNYFPGGTHSNYGYTF.

The chain has TRBV20-1 and TRBJ2-7; 9 nucleotides match TRBD1. The CDR3 consists of 16 residues. Germline V gene lookup returns CDR1 DFQATT and CDR2 SNEGSKA (reference sequence). Trimming at V came to 0 bases and at J to 3 bases, leaving 9 bases not matched to a gene. The CDR3 region has the DNA TGCAGTGCTAGAGATGGTACGCGGGACAGGGTCTACGAGCAGTACTTC. Translation gives CSARDGTRDRVYEQYF.

The genes are TRBV19 and TRBJ1-5; D possibly corresponds to TRBD1 (6 bases). The CDR3 spans 14 residues. The ends were cut back, 3 bases at V and 3 bases at J, with 9 bases in the middle. The germline V gene has CDR1 LNHDA and CDR2 SQIVND (reference sequence). The CDR3 DNA sequence: TGTGCCAGTAGTATTGGGGGGCTCAATCAGCCCCAGCATTTT. Translation: CASSIGGLNQPQHF. Full variable domain (rest looked up from reference TRBV19 and TRBJ1-5): DGGITQSPKYLFRKEGQNVTLSCEQNLNHDAMYWYRQDPGQGLRLIYYSQIVNDFQKGDIAEGYSVSREKKESFPLTVTSAQKNPTAFYLCASSIGGLNQPQHFGDGTRLSIL.

This clonotype was seen repeatedly, ten times or more. A much larger clone differs by one base, so this may be a read error. The chain links TRBV5-6 to TRBJ1-1; 7 bases match TRBD1. Germline-derived CDR1 and CDR2 are SGHDT and YYEEEE. J lost 1 base, V lost 1 base, and 1 base had no gene match. The CDR3 sequence is 14 residues long. Here the CDR3 reads CASSLRQGNTEAFF. The DNA of the CDR3 is TGTGCCAGCAGCTTGAGACAGGGGAACACTGAAGCTTTCTTT.

This clonotype was counted ten times or more. The chain employs TRBV19 and TRBJ1-5; D is unclear. Germline CDR1 LNHDA, CDR2 SQIVND (reference sequence). The CDR3 is made up of 12 amino acids. V lost 5 bases and J lost 4, with 6 bases in between. The chain's CDR3 is CASSQWNQPQHF. The CDR3 coding sequence is TGTGCCAGTAGTCAGTGGAATCAGCCCCAGCATTTT. The full variable domain, completed using reference TRBV19 and TRBJ1-5, is DGGITQSPKYLFRKEGQNVTLSCEQNLNHDAMYWYRQDPGQGLRLIYYSQIVNDFQKGDIAEGYSVSREKKESFPLTVTSAQKNPTAFYLCASSQWNQPQHFGDGTRLSIL.

This clonotype was picked up many times. The rearrangement uses TRBV7-8 and TRBJ2-3, with D unresolved. The CDR3 runs to 14 residues. The germline CDR1 and CDR2 sequences are SGHVS and FQNEAQ. The V end was cut by 4 bases, the J end by 0 bases, with 8 bases between. CDR3 sequence (DNA): TGTGCCAGCAGCTCCAAGGGTAGCACAGATACGCAGTATTTT. Its translation is CASSSKGSTDTQYF. Supplemented by reference TRBV7-8 and TRBJ2-3, the full variable domain reads GAGVSQSPRYKVAKRGQDVALRCDPISGHVSLFWYQQALGQGPEFLTYFQNEAQLDKSGLPSDRFFAERPEGSVSTLKIQRTQQEDSAVYLCASSSKGSTDTQYFGPGTRLTVL.

This clonotype was seen only a few times. The chain has TRBV10-3 and TRBJ2-5; D remains unclear. Trimming removed 0 bases at V and 1 base at J, with 6 bases between. This CDR3 is built from 14 residues. CDR1 ENHRY and CDR2 SYGVKD come from the germline V gene. The CDR3 spells CAISESTAQETQYF. The CDR3 region has the DNA TGTGCCATCAGTGAGTCTACGGCCCAAGAGACCCAGTACTTC.

The chain couples TRBV13 to TRBJ2-2; perhaps TRBD2 as D (5 bases). The germline CDR1 and CDR2 sequences are PRHDT and FYEKMQ (reference sequence). The CDR3 spans 14 residues. V was shortened by 3 bases and J by 6 bases, with 11 bases between the two germline ends. The CDR3 loop reads CASSFGSGAGELFF. DNA for the CDR3: TGTGCCAGCAGCTTTGGATCCGGGGCCGGGGAGCTGTTTTTT. Full variable domain (remainder filled in from reference TRBV13 and TRBJ2-2): AAGVIQSPRHLIKEKRETATLKCYPIPRHDTVYWYQQGPGQDPQFLISFYEKMQSDKGSIPDRFSAQQFSDYHSELNMSSLELGDSALYFCASSFGSGAGELFFGEGSRLTVL.

This clonotype occurred many times. CDR3 sequence (DNA): TGTGCCAGCAGCTTAGGGCCAGACTACGAGCAGTACGTC. This translates into CASSLGPDYEQYV. The chain links TRBV7-8 to TRBJ2-7; D is uncertain. V dropped 1 base and J dropped 3 bases, with 7 bases sitting between them. The CDR3 has 13 residues. CDR1 is SGHVS, CDR2 FQNEAQ, per germline.

Regarding this clonotype: With a much larger clone just one base away, this may be a read error. This chain connects TRBV6-1 to TRBJ2-2; tentative D call: TRBD1 (6 bases). V was trimmed by 8 bases and J by 10 bases, leaving 20 bases between them. CDR1 and CDR2 (germline): MNHNS, SASEGT. This CDR3 is 14 amino acids long. Written as DNA, the CDR3 is TGTGCCAGCTCCCCCTCAGGGGCCAACGAGGAGCTGTTTTTT. Its protein is CASSPSGANEELFF.

The chain recombines TRBV20-1 with TRBJ2-1; D perhaps matches TRBD2 (7 bases). Germline CDR1 reads DFQATT; CDR2 reads SNEGSKA (reference sequence). The CDR3 runs 14 residues. V was pared by 3 bases and J by 6 bases, with 15 bases between. CDR3 DNA sequence: TGCAGTGCTAGTGGCGGGGGCTATTTCAATGAGCAGTTCTTC. Its protein product is CSASGGGYFNEQFF.

The gene calls are TRBV29-1 and TRBJ2-1; TRBD1 might be the D (5 bases). The germline CDR1 and CDR2 sequences are SQVTM and ANQGSEA. V was trimmed by 3 bases and J by 0 bases, leaving 9 bases between them. The CDR3 runs to 14 residues. CDR3 bases: TGCAGCGTTGACAGGGAAAGCTCCTACAATGAGCAGTTCTTC. The encoded protein is CSVDRESSYNEQFF.